What follows is one T cell receptor (beta chain) and its context. The whole isolated RNA underwent reverse transcription, so sequencing captured expressed TCRB transcripts. TCRdb keeps only in-frame clones here, not all; method: immunoSEQ multiplex PCR. Of 110,000 or so clones listed, roughly 43% are singletons. This sample was included in a study of beta chain features in type 1 diabetes. This CDR3 contains 17 residues. The J segment lost 1 base and the V segment lost 1 base, leaving 4 bases of the junction unmatched. From germline, CDR1 is SEHNR and CDR2 FQNEAQ (reference sequence). Specimen: stem cell memory CD4+ T cells from blood. This clonotype was sampled from a young woman in good health. V gene TRBV7-9 combines with J gene TRBJ2-5, with 12 bases aligning to TRBD2. The CDR3 loop reads CASSLGLAGGVQETQYF. The DNA for the CDR3 is TGTGCCAGCAGCTTAGGTCTAGCGGGAGGGGTCCAAGAGACCCAGTACTTC.